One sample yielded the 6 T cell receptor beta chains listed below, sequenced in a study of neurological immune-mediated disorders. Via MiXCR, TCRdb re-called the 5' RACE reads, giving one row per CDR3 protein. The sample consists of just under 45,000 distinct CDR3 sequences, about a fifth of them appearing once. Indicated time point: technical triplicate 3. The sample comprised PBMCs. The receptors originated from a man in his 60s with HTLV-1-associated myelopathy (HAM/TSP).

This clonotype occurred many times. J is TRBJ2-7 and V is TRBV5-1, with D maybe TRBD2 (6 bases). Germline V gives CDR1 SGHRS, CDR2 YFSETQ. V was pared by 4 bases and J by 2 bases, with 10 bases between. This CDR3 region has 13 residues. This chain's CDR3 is CASSKRVTYEQYF. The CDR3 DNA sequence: TGCGCCAGCAGCAAGCGGGTGACCTACGAGCAGTACTTC.

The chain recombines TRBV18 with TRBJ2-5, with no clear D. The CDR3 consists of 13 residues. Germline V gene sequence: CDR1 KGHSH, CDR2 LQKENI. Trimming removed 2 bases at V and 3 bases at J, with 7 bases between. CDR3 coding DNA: TGTGCCAGCTCACCAGCCCAGGAAGAGACCCAGTACTTC. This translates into CASSPAQEETQYF.

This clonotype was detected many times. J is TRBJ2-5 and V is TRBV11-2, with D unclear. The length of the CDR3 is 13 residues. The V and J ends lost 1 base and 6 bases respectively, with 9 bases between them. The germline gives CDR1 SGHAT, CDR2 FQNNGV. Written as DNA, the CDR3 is TGTGCCAGCAGCTTAGGTCTTCAGCAGACCCAGTACTTC. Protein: CASSLGLQQTQYF.

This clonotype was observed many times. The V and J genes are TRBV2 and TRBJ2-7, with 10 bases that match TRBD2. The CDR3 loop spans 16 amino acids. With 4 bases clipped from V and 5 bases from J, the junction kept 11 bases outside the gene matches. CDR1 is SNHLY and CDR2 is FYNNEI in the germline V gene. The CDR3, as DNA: TGTGCCAGCAGTGTGTCGGGTCTAGCGGGAGAGGACGAGCAGTACTTC. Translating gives CASSVSGLAGEDEQYF.

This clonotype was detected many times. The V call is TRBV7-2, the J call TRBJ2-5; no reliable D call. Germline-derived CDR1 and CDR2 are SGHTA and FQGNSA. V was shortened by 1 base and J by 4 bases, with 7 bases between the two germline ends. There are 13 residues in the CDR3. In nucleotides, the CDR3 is TGTGCCAGCAGCTTAGGATACTCAGAGACCCAGTACTTC. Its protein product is CASSLGYSETQYF.

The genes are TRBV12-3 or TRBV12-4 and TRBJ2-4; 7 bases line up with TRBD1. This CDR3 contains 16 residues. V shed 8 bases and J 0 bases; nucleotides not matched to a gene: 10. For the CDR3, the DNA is TGTGCCAGCCGGGGACAGAGCACCGAAGCCAAAAACATTCAGTACTTC. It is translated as CASRGQSTEAKNIQYF.